This T cell receptor beta chain was retrieved from a study of control samples from healthy donors and cancer patients. This table comes from immunoSEQ multiplex PCR, and its TCRdb copy is limited to in-frame clones, with some not included. The sample includes under 300,000 clones, about four fifths of them seen just once. The CDR3 sequence is 14 residues long. V was shortened by 2 bases and J by 2 bases, with 8 bases between the two germline ends. Per the germline V gene, CDR1 is SGHTA and CDR2 is FQGTGA. The gene calls are TRBV7-3 and TRBJ2-3, with D tentatively TRBD1 (6 bases). The sequenced material came from PBMCs. This sequence originates from a woman aged 60-75 years with lung cancer. CDR3 coding DNA: TGTGCCAGCAGCTTACAGGGGACCACAGATACGCAGTATTTT. Protein sequence: CASSLQGTTDTQYF.